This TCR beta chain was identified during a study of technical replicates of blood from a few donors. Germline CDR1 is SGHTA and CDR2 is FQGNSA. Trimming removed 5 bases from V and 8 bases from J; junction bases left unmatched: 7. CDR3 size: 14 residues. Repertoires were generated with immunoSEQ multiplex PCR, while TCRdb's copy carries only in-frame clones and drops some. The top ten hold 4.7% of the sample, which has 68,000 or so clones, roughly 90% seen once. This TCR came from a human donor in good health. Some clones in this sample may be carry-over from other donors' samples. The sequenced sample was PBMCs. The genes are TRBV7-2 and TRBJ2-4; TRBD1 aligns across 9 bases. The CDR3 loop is CASSHRDRADIQYF. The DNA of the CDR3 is TGTGCCAGCAGCCACCGGGACAGGGCGGACATTCAGTACTTC.